One sample yielded the 12 T cell receptor beta chains listed below, sequenced in a study of CD8 T cells in ankylosing spondylitis. TCRdb analysed the 5' RACE reads with MiXCR anew, one entry per CDR3 protein. The table has about 250,000 distinct CDR3 sequences, 30% to 35% seen once. The sequenced material came from blood, either unsorted or a sorted T cell fraction (not recorded which). The receptors derive from a male donor with ankylosing spondylitis or in good health (not recorded which).

The rearrangement links TRBV18 to TRBJ2-1; 10 bases are a match to TRBD1. V shed 9 bases and J 6 bases; nucleotides not matched to a gene: 8. Germline V gives CDR1 KGHSH, CDR2 LQKENI. This CDR3 has 14 residues. CDR3 coding DNA: TGTGCCAGTTTAAACCGGGACAGGGGCAATGAGCAGTTCTTC. It translates to CASLNRDRGNEQFF.

The genes are TRBV12-3 or TRBV12-4 and TRBJ2-5; TRBD1 is a possible D gene (6 bases). Trimming took off 6 bases at V and 5 bases at J, with 13 bases between the two ends. This CDR3 is 13 amino acids long. Here the CDR3 reads CASSQGMGETQYF. The CDR3 region has the DNA TGTGCCAGCAGCCAGGGGATGGGGGAGACCCAGTACTTC.

The CDR3 sequence: CSATSIENSYEQYF. CDR3 nucleotide sequence: TGCAGTGCTACCAGTATTGAAAACTCCTACGAGCAGTACTTC. The J gene is TRBJ2-7, the V gene TRBV20-1, with D unclear. Germline V gene sequence: CDR1 DFQATT, CDR2 SNEGSKA (reference sequence). Trimming left V 4 bases short and J 0 bases short, with 13 bases between. The CDR3 spans 14 residues.

The chain couples TRBV29-1 to TRBJ2-3, with D perhaps given as TRBD1 or TRBD2 (6 bases each). The CDR3 is 14 amino acids. CDR1 SQVTM and CDR2 ANQGSEA come from the germline V gene. Trimming shortened V by 3 bases and J by 8 bases, and 18 bases separated the two germline ends. Here the CDR3 DNA reads TGCAGCGTTGAGTCAGTCGGGGGCCGCGGTACGCAGTATTTT. It codes for CSVESVGGRGTQYF.

The table lists this clonotype with a few counts. The V call is TRBV5-4, the J call TRBJ2-6, with 8 bases fitting TRBD1. CDR1 is SGHNT and CDR2 is YYREEE in the germline V gene (reference sequence). V lost 0 bases to trimming and J lost 8 bases; unmatched junction nucleotides: 16. The CDR3 loop spans 19 amino acids. The CDR3 protein is CASSLVGRNNRGWSNVLTF. Written as DNA, the CDR3 is TGTGCCAGCAGCTTGGTGGGACGGAACAACAGGGGGTGGTCCAACGTCCTGACTTTC.

This chain links TRBV5-5 with TRBJ2-2; D is unresolved. In germline, CDR1 is SGHKS, CDR2 YYEKEE (reference sequence). The CDR3 consists of 16 residues. V was clipped by 0 bases and J by 5 bases, with 14 bases between them. The chain's CDR3 is CASSLGARSRTGELFF. In nucleotides, the CDR3 is TGTGCCAGCAGCTTGGGGGCCAGGAGTAGGACCGGGGAGCTGTTTTTT.

This clonotype came up a few times. The V call is TRBV20-1, the J call TRBJ1-1; no definite D call. The CDR3 covers 13 residues. V was clipped by 6 bases and J by 1 base, with 12 bases between them. From germline, CDR1 is DFQATT and CDR2 SNEGSKA (reference sequence). Written as DNA, the CDR3 is TGCAGTGCCACGGACCGGAAGAACACTGAAGCTTTCTTT. Its translation is CSATDRKNTEAFF.

V usage is TRBV12-3 or TRBV12-4 and J usage is TRBJ2-5; D ambiguous. Trimming pared 3 bases from V and 5 bases from J, leaving 13 bases between. This CDR3 is 14 amino acids long. The CDR3 DNA sequence: TGTGCCAGCAGTTTGAGCGCCGGCGAGGAGACCCAGTACTTC. Its protein product is CASSLSAGEETQYF.

As DNA, the CDR3 is TGTGCCAGCACCAATCGACTCCGACAGCTCGGACTAACAGGGATACAAGAGACCCAGTACTTC. Translated: CASTNRLRQLGLTGIQETQYF. The chain recombines TRBV6-2 or TRBV6-3 with TRBJ2-5; either TRBD1 or TRBD2 may fit D (6 bases each). Trimming pared 7 bases from V and 2 bases from J, leaving 35 bases between. Germline CDR1 reads MNHEY; CDR2 reads SVGEGT. This CDR3 comprises 21 residues.

The gene calls are TRBV20-1 and TRBJ2-7, with D possibly TRBD1 on 5 matching bases. The CDR3 contains 12 residues. V lost 0 bases, J lost 6 bases, and 9 bases lay in between. Germline values: CDR1 DFQATT, CDR2 SNEGSKA (reference sequence). The CDR3 DNA sequence: TGCAGTGCTAGAGATGCAGGGTTCGAGCAGTACTTC. This encodes CSARDAGFEQYF.

The chain recombines TRBV20-1 with TRBJ1-6, with 9 bases lining up with TRBD1. V trimming: 2 bases; J trimming: 2 bases; junction bases outside the gene matches: 4. Germline loops: CDR1 DFQATT, CDR2 SNEGSKA (reference sequence). The CDR3 has 16 residues. The CDR3 DNA is TGCAGTGCTAGATGGGACAGGGCCCCCTATAATTCACCCCTCCACTTT. Protein: CSARWDRAPYNSPLHF.

This clonotype was observed a few times. The rearrangement uses TRBV20-1 and TRBJ1-4, with a tentative D call TRBD1 (5 bases). Germline lookup yields CDR1 DFQATT and CDR2 SNEGSKA (reference sequence). The CDR3 consists of 15 residues. V was cut by 0 bases and J by 8 bases, with 16 bases left in between. CDR3 sequence (DNA): TGCAGTGCTAGAGATAGTGGGGGGAGTAGGGAAAAACTGTTTTTT. This translates into CSARDSGGSREKLFF.